This TCR beta chain was recorded in a study of cytomegalovirus exposure and HLA in healthy donors (TCRdb year 2017). About the full investigation: According to an earlier analysis of 587 of the donors, some 180 million T cells yielded 117 million unique TCR beta sequences and more than 250 Gb of sequence data. Donor age, sex, ethnicity and CMV serostatus were compiled alongside the repertoire data. Every discovery cohort repertoire had been produced on one sequencing platform. A later analysis re-analyzed previously published TCR beta repertoires from approximately 700 donors and added high-resolution HLA genotyping to study TCR occurrence patterns. The study aimed to test whether signatures of past pathogen exposure could be identified by cataloging public T cell receptors. An earlier analysis of 587 of the donors used high-throughput TCR beta sequencing to judge whether each TCR beta V gene segment behaved as functional or pseudogenic. A later genetic analysis used genome-wide SNP genotypes for about 55% of the 666 donors, treating that subset as a discovery cohort. Typing coverage varied by locus: roughly 629-630 donors for A, B, C, DRB1 and DQB1; under 550 for DQA1; 600 to 610 for DPA1; 450 to 480 for DPB1. Rather than using new phenotypic data, the later analysis identified candidate immune exposures from TCR beta sequences and from how often those sequences occurred across donors. The T cell repertoires of 670 or so subjects were profiled by immunosequencing and related to cytomegalovirus serostatus. On average, approximately 250,000 unique TCR beta nucleotide sequences were sequenced per donor among roughly 430 genotyped donors of the cohort, with roughly a sixth of those sequences being non-productive. Along with the approximately 700-subject first cohort, a separate validation cohort of over a hundred different subjects was used. HLA typing included class I and class II loci at four-digit resolution. An early release covering roughly 600 HLA-typed donors comprised roughly 300 gigabases of sequencing data and around 80 million unique TCR sequences. Because of strong linkage in the cohort, roughly five DR-DQ haplotypes were treated as single units for association and clustering. To predict cytomegalovirus infection status, the study combined high-throughput TCR immunosequencing, statistical association of individual TCRs with disease status, and machine learning. Of the roughly 400 genotyped donors, approximately 80% fell in the genetic ancestry cluster associated with self-reported Caucasian donors. Overall study results and their limits: In a later analysis, the rate of TCR association differed among HLA loci, with DRB1 alleles having the most associated TCRs and HLA-C alleles having the fewest. In a later genetic analysis, fewer N-insertions in productive TCRs were reported among donors in an Asian-associated ancestry cluster than the roughly 700-donor mean. The only immune exposure information available for the cohort was CMV serostatus. In a later analysis, HLA-associated TCR beta chains were found to be more clonally expanded and to have lower generation probabilities than equally common non-associated chains. Across donors, most TCR sequences were observed very rarely, whereas some public TCRs were present in many individuals. Three of the identified cytomegalovirus-associated TCR beta chains were confirmed in vitro to be specific for cytomegalovirus antigens. Presence/absence analyses assumed roughly uniform sequencing depth across donors, an assumption that may not hold. Several of the top co-occurrence clusters appeared to be linked to parvovirus B19, influenza, CMV and Epstein-Barr virus, according to a later analysis. A later analysis found that most CMV-associated TCR beta chains appeared HLA-restricted, with HLA associations seemingly driven largely by CMV exposure. Specific HLA alleles were associated with over 15,000 TCR beta sequences at a false discovery rate of 0.05 in a later analysis. Linkage disequilibrium might explain the correlated functional status among segregating V segments, but an unknown experimental factor could not be ruled out. Because the 87-base-pair reads could not distinguish some IMGT-functional V segments, including TRBV6-2 and TRBV6-3, those segments were excluded. Only TCR beta chains were sequenced in this cohort, and the absence of alpha or paired-chain data limited detectable features. Because counts were too low, 15 to 20 rarely observed V segments, including chromosome 9 orphons, were left out of the earlier analysis of 587 of the donors. The study listed 150 to 200 TCR beta chains as associated with cytomegalovirus. When HLA alleles, especially DR and DQ, strongly co-occurred, attributing TCR associations to individual alleles was difficult. The authors suggested that the approach could potentially be generalized to other disease states and immunological phenotypes. Cytomegalovirus status was reported to be diagnosed by the classifier with high specificity and sensitivity in both the original and validation cohorts. A further reported finding was that TCR beta sequences accurately predicted the HLA-A and HLA-B alleles for most subjects in the first cohort. A cluster of highly shared sequence variants was judged likely to be a technical artifact of the sequencing pipeline. In a later genetic analysis, a missense DCLRE1C variant was associated with V-gene and J-gene trimming of TCR beta chains, and the association was replicated in an independent cohort. In an earlier analysis of several hundred of the donors, most TCR beta V segments were observed in productive rearrangements about 87% or about 30% of the time, broadly matching IMGT annotations. Because HLA typing was unavailable for some donors at each locus, only the typed subset was used in association tests.

Of note for this clone: Its antigen remains undetermined.

The cohort comprised some 680 healthy bone marrow donors. At the time of sampling, every cohort member was nominally healthy, though immune exposures that went unrecorded were likely present. The donor tested CMV seronegative, placing the donor among the 300 to 400 seronegative members of the cohort. Each donor provided a peripheral blood sample, and peripheral blood mononuclear cells were used for TCR beta sequencing. The Qiagen DNeasy Blood Extraction Kit was used to extract genomic DNA from the blood cell samples. Taken from the germline V gene, the CDR1 and CDR2 loops are MDHEN and SYDVKM. The CDR3 spans 13 residues, from the cysteine through the phenylalanine. Only the CDR3 region is kept as DNA, spanning 39 bases read in frame from base 1. V and J lose 6 bases and 6 bases, and a span of 12 bases separates them. The method was the immunoSEQ multiplex PCR assay. For the multiplex PCR, a mixture combining 60 forward primers for TCR Vbeta segments and 13 reverse primers for TCR Jbeta segments was used. A multiplex PCR assay on genomic DNA amplified the CDR3 region of rearranged TCR beta genes. The Illumina HiSeq System was used to sequence the amplified TCR beta libraries as 87-base-pair reads. The published analysis was carried out like this. Across the 670 or so repertoires, a later analysis counted around 80 million unique TCR beta chains, roughly 11 million of which were shared by at least two donors. Raw reads were error-corrected and collapsed into unique sequences with a nearest-neighbor algorithm that merged closely related sequences to remove PCR and sequencing errors. To assign V, D and J gene segments, CDR3 sequences were aligned to IMGT reference sequences. For a sequence to be retained, a match of at least six nucleotides to both a V gene segment and a J gene segment was required. Rearrangements were called productive when the CDR3 lacked stop codons and stayed in frame with V and J; all others were non-productive. Following IMGT convention, CDR3 was defined as the stretch from the second conserved V-encoded cysteine up to the conserved J-encoded phenylalanine. The earlier analysis of approximately 500 of the donors excluded sequences that lacked an unambiguous match to a single V gene segment. An earlier analysis of fewer than 750 of the donors classified V segments as functional when productive rearrangements were above 56.7% and as segregating when the standard deviation between donors was above 5%. A statistical classification framework was built for diagnosing cytomegalovirus status from the catalog of TCR beta chain sequences. In a later analysis, V and J genes were assigned by comparing TCR nucleotide sequences against IMGT/GENE-DB human TR gene sequences. The TCRdist pipeline was used in a later analysis to assign CDR3 sequences and most-parsimonious VDJ recombination scenarios. In a later analysis, each TCR beta chain was defined by its CDR3 amino acid sequence together with its V-gene family, and reads lacking a unique V-gene family were excluded. As a way to deal with suspected cross-contamination and a sequencing artifact, a later analysis dropped 500 to 700 nucleotide sequences that were highly shared and had low generation probability. A later analysis calculated a clonal expansion index for each public chain from normalized within-repertoire ranks of inferred template counts. Generation probabilities in a later analysis came from a VDJ recombination model fitted to out-of-frame rearrangements, and those results were checked against IGoR. In a later analysis, TCR-TCR, TCR-HLA and TCR-CMV co-occurrence was scored with hypergeometric tests, and a repertoire-size bias correction was applied to TCR pairs. To estimate false discovery rates, a later analysis permuted the HLA or CMV assignments 20 times. In a later analysis, co-occurring TCRs were grouped with DBSCAN, and TCRdist sequence similarity was added when clustering was performed within HLA-allele-positive subsets. For co-occurrence clustering, repertoires with fewer than 30,000 or more than 120,000 public chains were excluded, along with about five repertoires with anomalous nucleotide sharing. The immuneACCESS repertoire file appears here via TCRdb, limited to in-frame rearrangements. These files lack a portion of the clones; in checked studies, under half of the deficit traces to unresolved V genes, and the cause of the others is not known. That table supplies the V and J calls and clone size; D and trimming were determined from the DNA. The sample table on file contains approximately 120,000 clones. In total, the top ten clones hold 0.9% to 1.2% of the sample.

This chain is built from TRBV28 and TRBJ1-5; the best D guess is TRBD1, with 5 bases matching. The specimen was PBMCs. This receptor was obtained from a man between 18 and 29 years old in good health and CMV-seronegative. The CDR3 in this case is CASRGSGLQPQHF. Here is the DNA: TGTGCCAGCAGGGGCTCAGGGCTTCAGCCCCAGCATTTT.